This T cell receptor beta chain was profiled in a study of shared clonotypes between healthy human individuals. Using immunoSEQ multiplex PCR, the repertoire was profiled, and TCRdb retains in-frame clones only, with some absent. Counted here are over a million clones, about 76% occurring once; the ten biggest clones make up approximately 1.5%. Germline V gene data show CDR1 as WSHSY and CDR2 as SAAADI. V trimming: 8 bases; J trimming: 4 bases; junction bases outside the gene matches: 6. The CDR3 totals 15 residues. Sequencing was carried out using memory CD4+ T cells sorted from blood. The subset denotes: CD45RA-negative fraction. This clonotype was obtained from a man aged 18 to 30 in good health. V gene TRBV10-2 combines with J gene TRBJ2-6; 9 bases agree with TRBD1. The CDR3 loop is CASFRDREGANVLTF. The CDR3 DNA reads as TGCGCCAGCTTCCGGGACAGGGAAGGGGCCAACGTCCTGACTTTC.